This T cell receptor (beta chain) originates from a study of identical twins' blood T cells. Whole-study results and caveats: Out-of-frame TCRbeta clonotypes reportedly had markedly more similar V usage in twins than unrelated donors.

Each CDR3 protein gets one entry after TCRdb re-called the 5' RACE reads with MiXCR. Of hundreds of thousands of distinct CDR3 sequences listed, over 25% are singletons. All three twin pairs grew up together with likely shared infections and vaccines. This clonotype came up many times. Its matching antigen is unknown. CDR3 length: 14 amino acids. V was trimmed by 4 bases and J by 4 bases, leaving 14 bases between them. Per germline, CDR1 SGDLS and CDR2 YYNGEE. This TCR was sampled from a woman aged 18-55 years in good health. The rearrangement links TRBV9 to TRBJ1-1; D ambiguous. Sequencing was performed on PBMCs. In nucleotides, the CDR3 is TGTGCCAGCAGCCCAGGACGGGGAGGCACTGAAGCTTTCTTT. Protein sequence: CASSPGRGGTEAFF.